The rows below give T cell receptor beta chains drawn from one sample of a study of T-cell memory formation after mild COVID-19. In TCRdb, the 5' RACE reads were re-called with MiXCR into one record per CDR3 protein. Of 65,000 to 90,000 distinct CDR3 sequences in the sample, roughly 14% are singletons; the top ten hold about a third. The sequencing input was PBMCs or a T cell subset sorted from them (not recorded which). All receptors derive from an adult woman who had mild COVID-19 (a few samples of this study predate the infection). Cell type and time point are not known. CDR3s include the opening cysteine and the closing phenylalanine or tryptophan. The D gene is left open where the match is weak. Size values are once, few and many counts, or a class for expanded clones, and some rows have none.

size: -; V: TRBV7-8; J: TRBJ2-1; D: -; CDR3: CASSSTGGGIYNEQFF; DNA: TGTGCCAGCAGCTCGACGGGGGGCGGGATCTACAATGAGCAGTTCTTC
size: -; V: TRBV7-9; J: TRBJ2-7; D: -; CDR3: CASSTNYEQYF; DNA: TGTGCCAGCAGCACCAACTACGAGCAGTACTTC
size: -; V: TRBV5-6; J: TRBJ2-7; D: -; CDR3: CASSLAYEDYEQYF; DNA: TGTGCCAGCAGTTTGGCCTATGAGGATTACGAGCAGTACTTC
size: few; V: TRBV6-6; J: TRBJ2-3; D: TRBD2; CDR3: CASKGSGGAYADTQYF; DNA: TGTGCCAGCAAGGGTAGCGGGGGGGCCTACGCAGATACGCAGTATTTT
size: -; V: TRBV27; J: TRBJ1-2; D: -; CDR3: CASSPPGHYGYTF; DNA: TGTGCCAGCAGTCCGCCCGGGCACTATGGCTACACCTTC
size: few; V: TRBV4-1; J: TRBJ2-3; D: -; CDR3: CASSQSLSGHKHGDTQYF; DNA: TGCGCCAGCAGCCAAAGTCTTTCAGGCCATAAACATGGAGATACCCAGTATTTT
size: -; V: TRBV5-5; J: TRBJ2-2; D: -; CDR3: CASSLGTITGELFF; DNA: TGTGCCAGCAGCTTGGGGACCATAACCGGGGAGCTGTTTTTT
size: few; V: TRBV20-1; J: TRBJ2-7; D: -; CDR3: CSARDRGFEQYF; DNA: TGCAGTGCTAGAGATAGGGGTTTCGAGCAGTACTTC
size: -; V: TRBV5-6; J: TRBJ2-3; D: -; CDR3: CASTAPVGTDTQYF; DNA: TGTGCCAGCACCGCACCGGTGGGCACAGATACGCAGTATTTT
size: few; V: TRBV12-3/TRBV12-4; J: TRBJ2-7; D: TRBD1; CDR3: CASSGTGGEQYF; DNA: TGTGCCAGCAGCGGGACAGGGGGCGAGCAGTACTTC
size: few; V: TRBV12-3/TRBV12-4; J: TRBJ2-1; D: -; CDR3: CASSSPWVGRVLEQFF; DNA: TGTGCCAGCAGTTCGCCCTGGGTGGGGCGAGTATTGGAGCAGTTCTTC